This T cell receptor (beta chain) is from a study of vaccination and CD4 T cells after COVID-19. Study-wide background: The convalescents, six males and four females, included two who were Hispanic.

Treatment here: approximately 11-day PBMC culture with coronavirus spike peptide pools or control peptides (ViraFEST assay). With around 9.4 ug/ml peptide pools and roughly 9.8 IU/ml IL-2, PBMCs were cultured at 1.5 million to 2 million per well. The ends were cut back, 6 bases at V and 6 bases at J, with 20 bases in the middle. In germline, CDR1 is MNHEY, CDR2 SMNVEV (reference sequence). The length of the CDR3 is 15 residues. Once obtained from cultured CD4+ T cells, the DNA was sequenced using the Oncomine TCR Beta short-read assay. Each CDR3 protein gets one entry after TCRdb re-called the PCR reads with MiXCR. The sample includes just under 20,000 distinct CDR3 sequences, around half seen only once; the top ten take 4% to 4.5%. Concerning this clonotype itself: Its antigen is undetermined.

The chain joins TRBV27 to TRBJ1-2; perhaps TRBD1 as D (6 bases). The material sequenced was CD4+ T cells from blood, cultured in vitro, taken before SARS-CoV-2 vaccination. This TCR came from a human donor who had recovered from COVID-19. The CDR3 DNA reads TGTGCCAGCAGGCCCCTGGGGGGGCGTCAGGATGGCTACACCTTC. Protein product: CASRPLGGRQDGYTF.